The rows below give T cell receptor beta chains drawn from one sample of a study of cytomegalovirus exposure and HLA in healthy donors. Assay: immunoSEQ multiplex PCR; the TCRdb copy retains only in-frame clones and omits some. Among over 150,000 clones listed, less than 90% were seen once. Material for sequencing was PBMCs. These receptors all come from a man aged 50-60 years in good health and CMV-seronegative. CDR3s include the opening cysteine and the closing phenylalanine or tryptophan.

j_gene | v_gene | CDR3aa
TRBJ1-1 | TRBV14 | CASSQVREEAFF
TRBJ2-1 | TRBV5-8 | CASSRGGSSYNEQFF
TRBJ2-7 | TRBV19 | CASSSDRAYEQYF
TRBJ2-7 | TRBV28 | CASSLEVAGSYEQYF
TRBJ2-6 | TRBV7-9 | CASSSTRTGSGANVLTF
TRBJ1-4 | TRBV9 | CASSGLINEKLFF
TRBJ1-4 | TRBV11-2 | CASSLSLGGGTTNEKLFF
TRBJ2-4 | TRBV28 | CASSSFGNTILAKNIQYF
TRBJ1-5 | TRBV18 | CASSPLRQGEGNQPQHF
TRBJ1-2 | TRBV9 | CASSSRGGANYGYTF